Listed below are T cell receptor beta chains from one sample, sequenced in a study of cytomegalovirus exposure and HLA in healthy donors. The repertoire was sequenced with immunoSEQ multiplex PCR; TCRdb's copy has only in-frame clones and lacks some. This table has about 100,000 clones, less than 80% appearing once. The specimen was PBMCs. Every receptor here comes from a man aged 25-40 years in good health and CMV-seronegative. CDR3s include the opening cysteine and the closing phenylalanine or tryptophan. The D gene is left open where the match is weak. Not all rows give a size; the values are once, few, many and, for expanded clones, a class.

clone size	V gene	J gene	D gene	CDR3 protein	CDR3 DNA
NA	TRBV11-1	TRBJ2-5	NA	CASSPNREGETQYF	TGTGCCAGCAGCCCGAACAGGGAGGGTGAGACCCAGTACTTC
NA	TRBV5-1	TRBJ1-2	NA	CATWDTHYGYTF	TGCGCCACCTGGGACACGCACTATGGCTACACCTTC
NA	TRBV10-3	TRBJ2-2	TRBD2	CAISEPWTSGRWNTGELFF	TGTGCCATCAGTGAGCCGTGGACTAGCGGGAGGTGGAACACCGGGGAGCTGTTTTTT
NA	TRBV2	TRBJ2-5	NA	CASSLAIREQYF	TGTGCCAGCAGCCTAGCGATTAGGGAGCAGTACTTC
NA	TRBV9	TRBJ2-2	NA	CASSVGQLDTGELFF	TGTGCCAGCAGCGTAGGGCAGCTAGACACCGGGGAGCTGTTTTTT
NA	TRBV5-1	TRBJ2-5	TRBD2	CASSLGTSGGRQETQYF	TGCGCCAGCAGCTTGGGAACTAGCGGGGGGAGGCAAGAGACCCAGTACTTC
NA	TRBV4-1	TRBJ1-2	NA	CASSPEDRNYGYTF	TGCGCCAGCAGCCCCGAGGACAGAAACTATGGCTACACCTTC
few	TRBV6-4	TRBJ2-1	TRBD2	CASSTSGYSEQFF	TGTGCCAGCAGTACTAGCGGTTATAGTGAGCAGTTCTTC
many	TRBV6-5	TRBJ2-7	NA	CASSGDTYEQYF	TGTGCCAGCTCAGGGGATACCTACGAGCAGTACTTC
NA	TRBV10-3	TRBJ1-5	NA	CAISVGDQPQHF	TGTGCCATCAGTGTAGGGGATCAGCCCCAGCATTTT
NA	TRBV10-2	TRBJ1-1	TRBD1	CASRDRGRIDTEAFF	TGCGCCAGCAGGGACAGGGGGCGGATCGACACTGAAGCTTTCTTT
NA	TRBV7-7	TRBJ2-5	NA	CASSVGQQETQYF	TGTGCCAGCAGCGTGGGACAACAAGAGACCCAGTACTTC
NA	TRBV5-8	TRBJ2-3	NA	CASSLRGKDTQYF	TGTGCCAGCAGCTTGAGGGGAAAAGATACGCAGTATTTT
few	TRBV6-1	TRBJ1-4	NA	CASSEGQGTEKLFF	TGTGCCAGCAGTGAAGGTCAGGGAACTGAAAAACTGTTTTTT
few	TRBV7-9	TRBJ2-5	TRBD1	CASTDRGSLETQYF	TGTGCCAGCACTGACAGGGGCAGCTTAGAGACCCAGTACTTC
medium-sized	TRBV6-4	TRBJ2-7	NA	CASSDSWDSSYEQYF	TGTGCCAGCAGTGACTCGTGGGACTCCTCCTACGAGCAGTACTTC
NA	TRBV5-5	TRBJ1-4	NA	CASSLRLTNEQLFF	TGTGCCAGCAGCTTGAGGTTGACTAATGAACAACTGTTTTTT
few	TRBV14	TRBJ2-4	TRBD1	CASSQNRGLPLYF	TGTGCCAGCAGCCAAAACAGGGGGCTCCCGTTGTACTTC
NA	TRBV28	TRBJ1-5	TRBD1	CASGLPGQVIQPQHF	TGTGCCAGCGGATTACCGGGACAGGTGATTCAGCCCCAGCATTTT
NA	TRBV29-1	TRBJ1-2	TRBD1	CSAGTGPGEGYTF	TGCAGCGCCGGGACAGGGCCAGGAGAGGGCTACACCTTC
NA	TRBV7-9	TRBJ1-2	NA	CASSATAGLNYGYTF	TGTGCCAGCAGTGCTACTGCTGGTTTAAACTATGGCTACACCTTC
NA	TRBV6-5	TRBJ2-7	NA	CASSAWQDYEQYF	TGTGCCAGCAGTGCCTGGCAGGACTACGAGCAGTACTTC
NA	TRBV7-3	TRBJ2-5	NA	CASSPGVGETQYF	TGTGCCAGCAGCCCAGGGGTGGGGGAGACCCAGTACTTC
NA	TRBV5-4	TRBJ2-1	NA	CASTPGTSYNEQFF	TGTGCCAGCACCCCCGGGACTTCCTACAATGAGCAGTTCTTC
NA	TRBV12-5	TRBJ1-5	TRBD1	CASGLAPGQGMHQPQHF	TGTGCTAGTGGTTTGGCCCCGGGACAGGGGATGCATCAGCCCCAGCATTTT
NA	TRBV12-5	TRBJ2-5	TRBD1	CASGLERGLGETQYF	TGTGCTAGTGGTTTGGAAAGGGGGCTCGGGGAGACCCAGTACTTC
once	TRBV7-8	TRBJ2-1	TRBD2	CASMGPTSGRIEGYNEQFF	TGTGCCAGCATGGGTCCCACTAGCGGGAGGATCGAAGGGTACAATGAGCAGTTCTTC
NA	TRBV7-9	TRBJ2-2	NA	CASSPSGQLYRSTGELFF	TGTGCCAGCAGCCCCTCCGGACAGCTGTATCGTAGCACCGGGGAGCTGTTTTTT
once	TRBV19	TRBJ2-5	NA	CASSMWRGPDQETQYF	TGTGCCAGTAGTATGTGGCGGGGACCCGACCAAGAGACCCAGTACTTC
once	TRBV19	TRBJ1-2	NA	CASSPTLNYGYTF	TGTGCCAGTAGCCCTACCTTGAACTATGGCTACACCTTC
NA	TRBV4-1	TRBJ2-7	NA	CASSQETNGVHEQYF	TGCGCCAGCAGCCAAGAAACAAACGGGGTCCACGAGCAGTACTTC
NA	TRBV7-8	TRBJ2-1	TRBD1	CASSPGTGESEQFF	TGTGCCAGCAGCCCCGGGACAGGGGAATCTGAGCAGTTCTTC
NA	TRBV18	TRBJ2-2	NA	CASSLRDTNTGELFF	TGTGCCAGCTCACTCCGGGACACAAACACCGGGGAGCTGTTTTTT